This TCR beta chain is drawn from a study of identical twins (TCRdb year 2016). Broadly, across the study: To test whether fetal clonotypes persist, this study deep-sequenced TCR alpha and beta repertoires from monozygotic twins, from unrelated adults of various ages, and from cord blood. To rule out contamination, the twin experiments were replicated at different times with different library preparation protocols.

As to this clonotype: Its antigen is not yet known. Within one base of it there is no much larger clone, and no base qualities were kept.

The library was made by 5' RACE. Data came from an Illumina HiSeq 2000. Template switching added a universal primer binding site, and the final cDNA carried a unique molecular identifier that allowed TCR cDNA molecules to be counted accurately. Specific primers in the conserved constant-segment region were used to synthesize first-strand cDNA for TCR alpha and beta chains. Each cDNA library was double barcoded, with a SMART-Mk sample barcode plus Illumina barcodes, to control for contamination. Two successive PCR steps introduced TruSeq adapter sequences along with Illumina sample barcodes. Sequencing of the TCR alpha and beta cDNA libraries was done on the Illumina HiSeq platform using custom primers. The study's processing was this. Raw reads were processed with MiGEC to extract unique molecular identifiers, and MiXCR was used to determine CDR3 positions. Recombination models were inferred per individual with the repgenHMM and IGoR tools using an EM algorithm. Shared clonotype analysis was performed with the tcR package in R, normalizing sharing by the product of cloneset sizes. To study raw recombination without the effects of thymic and clonal selection, out-of-frame nonproductive sequences were analyzed. TCRdb's own reprocessing of the public reads used fastp at Q25 and MiXCR and kept productive beta chains. Each entry merges the rows of one CDR3 protein and shows their most common DNA and genes. TCRdb, not the authors, supplied the V and J calls. Recorded for this sample are around 490,000 distinct CDR3 sequences; approximately 16% of them occurred a single time. Roughly 0.44% of the sample is taken by the ten largest.

All donors were healthy Caucasians. The twin cohort comprised three pairs of female monozygotic twins, all aged about 18 to 29 years. Positive isolation kits from Invitrogen were used to isolate the CD4+ and CD8+ T cell populations. Overall study results and their limits: In monozygotic twins, recombination models systematically underestimated out-of-frame TCR alpha sharing, but the models matched the sharing seen between unrelated individuals. Zero-insertion analyses could be partly confounded by invariant T cells such as MAIT and iNKT, although diverse VJ usage argued against such confounding for most clonotypes. In beta out-of-frame sequences, excess twin sharing was weaker, because having fewer shared sequences lowered the signal-to-noise ratio. Compared with coincidental sharing between unrelated individuals, out-of-frame TCR alpha sequences shared between twins showed an excess of sequences with low generation probability. Because the same donors could not be followed over many years, the conclusions depended on cross-sectional statistical analysis. Abundant cord blood beta clonotypes carried fewer insertions; young adult naive repertoires showed a weaker similar trend, while memory repertoires showed none.

The same specimen was also included in a second study, on yellow fever vaccine responses in identical twins. As the second paper documents: According to the authors, in identical twins the way T cells responded to vaccination appeared partly convergent and partly personalized. Focusing on identical twins, the study followed the T cell clones that responded to the vaccine, and did so with precision.

Sequenced material: CD4+ T cells sorted from blood. The sequence came from a woman aged 18-29 years in good health.

The encoded CDR3 is CATSDRGRGGYTF. The nucleotide sequence is TGTGCCACCAGTGACAGGGGGCGCGGTGGCTACACCTTC. The rearranged chain carries TRBV24-1 and TRBJ1-2; 8 of the junction bases match TRBD1. Unmatched junction bases come to 4, with V trimmed by 4 bases and J by 7 bases. The germline V gene gives CDR1 as KGHDR and CDR2 as SFDVKD. From its cysteine to its phenylalanine, the CDR3 spans 13 amino acids. Just CDR3 DNA is preserved here, 39 bases in frame from base 1.